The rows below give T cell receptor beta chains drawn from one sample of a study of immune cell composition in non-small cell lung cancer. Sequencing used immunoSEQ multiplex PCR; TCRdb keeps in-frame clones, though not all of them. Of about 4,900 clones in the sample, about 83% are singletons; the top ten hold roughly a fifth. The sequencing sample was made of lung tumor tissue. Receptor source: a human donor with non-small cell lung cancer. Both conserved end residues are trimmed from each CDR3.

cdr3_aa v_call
ASSPTGEAYEQY TRBV5-6
ASSPFLTSQSRANVLT TRBV19
ASSEQGLNTEAF TRBV6-1
ATSRDRGYEQY TRBV15
ASSPGQGRGSPNEQF TRBV10-1
ASSMGGRSNQPQH TRBV2
ASSEAGTYGYT TRBV2
ASSLGLDGETQY TRBV7-6
ASSTRTVDNEKLF TRBV4-1
ATSRYPDRGDIKTQY TRBV15
ATSTNQGIRTEAF TRBV15
ASSPSEKLF TRBV18
ASSNAGGETQY TRBV10-2
ASSFWDSGEKLF TRBV5-6
ASSPEETQETQY TRBV18
ASSLVIRSMNTEAF TRBV7-2
QASGTAYNEQF TRBV28
ASSLGLSTDTQY TRBV7-9
ASSPVGQGGQPQH TRBV6-6
ASSTTGTGDYEQY TRBV18
ASSAPTGKNTGELF TRBV5-1
ASSFPDRLSYEQY TRBV7-9